This T cell receptor (beta chain) was captured in a study of OX40 agonist ivuxolimab in advanced cancers. In the case of this clone: The antigen is undetermined.

The CDR3 spans 13 residues. Germline CDR1 SGHRS, CDR2 YFSETQ. The V gene lost 0 bases and the J gene lost 4 bases, with 7 bases spanning the gap. Broader study findings: At doses 0.1 to 3.0 mg/kg, CD4+ and CD8+ clones expanded.

The assay was immunoSEQ multiplex PCR, and TCRdb's table has in-frame clones only and misses some. The sample shows about 100,000 clones, 89% of them seen only once. The TCR sequence derives from an adult with an advanced solid tumor such as melanoma, head and neck, liver or kidney cancer. The V and J genes are TRBV5-1 and TRBJ1-1; weak D call: TRBD1 (5 bases). The sample here was CD4+ or CD8+ T cells sorted from blood, taken in a trial of the OX40 agonist ivuxolimab. CDR3 coding DNA: TGCGCCAGCAGCTTGGAGGGGTTCACTGAAGCTTTCTTT. Protein product: CASSLEGFTEAFF. The full variable domain, with the rest looked up from reference TRBV5-1 and TRBJ1-1, is KAGVTQTPRYLIKTRGQQVTLSCSPISGHRSVSWYQQTPGQGLQFLFEYFSETQRNKGNFPGRFSGRQFSNSRSEMNVSTLELGDSALYLCASSLEGFTEAFFGQGTRLTVV.